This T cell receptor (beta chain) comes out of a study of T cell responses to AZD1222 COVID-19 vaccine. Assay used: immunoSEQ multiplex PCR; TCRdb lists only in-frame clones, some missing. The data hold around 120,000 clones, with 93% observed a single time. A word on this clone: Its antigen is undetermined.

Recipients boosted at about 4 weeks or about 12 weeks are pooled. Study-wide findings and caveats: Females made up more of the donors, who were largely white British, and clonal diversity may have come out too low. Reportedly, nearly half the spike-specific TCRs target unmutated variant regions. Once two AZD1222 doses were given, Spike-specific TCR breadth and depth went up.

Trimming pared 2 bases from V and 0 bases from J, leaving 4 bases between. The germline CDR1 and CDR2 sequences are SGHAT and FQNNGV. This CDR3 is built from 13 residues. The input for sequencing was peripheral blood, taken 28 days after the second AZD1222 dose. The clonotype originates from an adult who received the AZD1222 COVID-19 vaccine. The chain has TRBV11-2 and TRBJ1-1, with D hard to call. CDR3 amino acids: CASSLRLNTEAFF. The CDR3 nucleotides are TGTGCCAGCAGCTTACGATTGAACACTGAAGCTTTCTTT.